The T cell receptor (beta chain) under discussion was sequenced for a study of cytomegalovirus exposure and HLA in healthy donors (dated 2017 in TCRdb). General notes on the study: According to an earlier analysis of around 600 of the donors, about 179 million T cells yielded 100 million or so unique TCR beta sequences and approximately 300 Gb of sequence data. The study profiled the T cell repertoires of 500 to 800 subjects by immunosequencing and related them to cytomegalovirus serostatus. The number of donors typed differed by locus, with 629-630 for A, B, C, DRB1 and DQB1, more than 500 for DQA1, over 600 for DPA1, and some 450 for DPB1. To decide whether each TCR beta V gene segment behaved as functional or pseudogenic, an earlier analysis of approximately 590 of the donors relied on high-throughput TCR beta sequencing. All discovery cohort repertoires had been generated on a single sequencing platform. The study aimed to test whether cataloging public T cell receptors could reveal signatures of past pathogen exposure. Genome-wide SNP genotypes for about 55% of the roughly 670 donors were used in a later genetic analysis, which treated that subset as a discovery cohort. An early release covering roughly 640 HLA-typed donors comprised around 300 gigabases of sequencing data and about 90 million unique TCR sequences. Donor age, sex, ethnicity and CMV serostatus were compiled together with the repertoire data. Both class I and class II loci were covered by HLA typing, at four-digit resolution. In the later analysis, no new phenotypic data were used to find candidate immune exposures; instead, reliance was placed on TCR beta sequences and their occurrence across donors. A separate validation cohort of approximately 120 different subjects was used in addition to the roughly 620-subject first cohort. In a later analysis, previously published TCR beta repertoires from about 640 donors were re-analyzed and high-resolution HLA genotyping was added so that TCR occurrence patterns could be studied. Among the roughly 400 genotyped donors, more than 70% belonged to the genetic ancestry cluster associated with self-reported Caucasian donors. Across 300 to 400 genotyped donors of the cohort, an average of roughly 230,000 unique TCR beta nucleotide sequences per donor were sequenced, and about a sixth of those sequences were non-productive. Four or five DR-DQ haplotypes were handled as single units for association and clustering because linkage in the cohort was strong. To predict cytomegalovirus infection status, the study brought together high-throughput TCR immunosequencing, statistical association of individual TCRs with disease status, and machine learning.

In total, approximately 690 healthy bone marrow donors made up the cohort. Cohort members were all nominally healthy when sampled, although unrecorded immune exposures were likely present. The donor tested CMV seronegative and was one of the 352 seronegative cohort members. Each donor provided a peripheral blood sample, and peripheral blood mononuclear cells were used for TCR beta sequencing. The Qiagen DNeasy Blood Extraction Kit was used to extract genomic DNA from the blood cell samples. Library prep was done by the immunoSEQ multiplex PCR assay. A mixture of 60 forward primers for TCR Vbeta segments and 13 reverse primers for TCR Jbeta segments was used in the multiplex PCR. A multiplex PCR assay on genomic DNA amplified the CDR3 region of rearranged TCR beta genes. The amplified TCR beta libraries were sequenced on the Illumina HiSeq System as 87-base-pair reads. For the original study's pipeline: A later analysis tallied tens of millions of unique TCR beta chains across the approximately 670 repertoires, and approximately 9.9 million of those chains were shared by two or more donors. Raw reads were error-corrected and collapsed into unique sequences with a nearest-neighbor algorithm that merged closely related sequences to remove PCR and sequencing errors. Alignment of CDR3 sequences to IMGT reference sequences was used to assign V, D and J gene segments. Each retained sequence needed at least a six-nucleotide match to both a V gene segment and a J gene segment. Rearrangements were called productive when the CDR3 lacked stop codons and stayed in frame with V and J; all others were non-productive. Following IMGT convention, CDR3 was defined as the stretch from the second conserved V-encoded cysteine up to the conserved J-encoded phenylalanine. The earlier analysis of 550 to 650 of the donors excluded any sequence lacking an unambiguous match to a single V gene segment. An earlier analysis of a few hundred of the donors classified V segments as functional when productive rearrangements were above 56.7% and as segregating when the standard deviation between donors was above 5%. A statistical classification framework was built to diagnose cytomegalovirus status from the catalog of TCR beta chain sequences. V and J gene assignment, in a later analysis, came from comparing TCR nucleotide sequences with IMGT/GENE-DB human TR gene sequences. The TCRdist pipeline was used in a later analysis to assign CDR3 sequences and most-parsimonious VDJ recombination scenarios. In a later analysis, every TCR beta chain was defined by the combination of its CDR3 amino acid sequence and its V-gene family, and reads without a unique V-gene family were dropped. As a way to deal with suspected cross-contamination and a sequencing artifact, a later analysis dropped approximately 590 nucleotide sequences that were highly shared and had low generation probability. In a later analysis, a clonal expansion index was calculated for each public chain from normalized within-repertoire ranks of inferred template counts. A later analysis computed generation probabilities with a VDJ recombination model fitted to out-of-frame rearrangements, and checked the results against IGoR. Hypergeometric tests were used in a later analysis to score TCR-TCR, TCR-HLA and TCR-CMV co-occurrence, with a repertoire-size bias correction applied to the TCR pairs. False discovery rates were estimated in a later analysis by permuting HLA or CMV assignments 20 times. In a later analysis, co-occurring TCRs were grouped using DBSCAN, and TCRdist sequence similarity was added for clustering within HLA-allele-positive subsets. For co-occurrence clustering, repertoires with fewer than 30,000 or more than 120,000 public chains were excluded, along with about five repertoires with anomalous nucleotide sharing. Drawn from immuneACCESS, this table holds only the in-frame rearrangements with V and J called that TCRdb kept. Clones are partly lost; checked studies trace under half to an unresolved V gene and leave the rest unexplained. V and J calls plus clone size are reproduced from that table; the DNA served to infer D and trimming. Here the sample has around 150,000 clones; about four fifths occur a single time. Roughly an eighth of the sample belongs to the ten largest clones.

Comments on this clone: Its antigen is unknown. Base qualities were left out, and no much larger clone turns up one base away.

Here is what the overall study found, with its caveats: Several of the top co-occurrence clusters appeared to be linked to parvovirus B19, influenza, CMV and Epstein-Barr virus, according to a later analysis. Broadly in line with IMGT annotations, most TCR beta V segments showed up in productive rearrangements about 87% or about 30% of the time in an earlier analysis of roughly 590 of the donors. Correlated functional status among segregating V segments might be attributable to linkage disequilibrium, but an unknown experimental factor could not be ruled out. According to a later analysis, TCR association rates differed among HLA loci, with DRB1 alleles showing the most associated TCRs and HLA-C alleles showing the fewest. A later analysis found that HLA-associated TCR beta chains were more clonally expanded and had lower generation probabilities than equally common non-associated chains. The study listed approximately 150 TCR beta chains as associated with cytomegalovirus. Specific HLA alleles were associated with some 15,000 TCR beta sequences at a false discovery rate of 0.05 in a later analysis. Three of the identified cytomegalovirus-associated TCR beta chains were confirmed in vitro to be specific for cytomegalovirus antigens. The classifier was reported to diagnose cytomegalovirus status with high specificity and sensitivity in both the original and validation cohorts. The sequencing pipeline was judged likely to have produced a cluster of highly shared sequence variants as a technical artifact. A later genetic analysis associated a missense DCLRE1C variant with V-gene and J-gene trimming of TCR beta chains, and an independent cohort replicated the association. A later analysis found that most CMV-associated TCR beta chains appeared HLA-restricted, with HLA associations seemingly driven largely by CMV exposure. Immune exposure information for the cohort was limited to CMV serostatus. According to a later genetic analysis, donors in an Asian-associated ancestry cluster had fewer N-insertions in productive TCRs than the approximately 610-donor mean. Assigning TCR associations to individual alleles was difficult when HLA alleles, especially DR and DQ, strongly co-occurred. According to the authors, the approach could potentially be generalized to other disease states and immunological phenotypes. The presence/absence analyses assumed that sequencing depth was roughly uniform across donors, and that assumption may not be true. Most TCR sequences were observed very rarely across donors, whereas some public TCRs were present in many individuals. Because the 87-base-pair reads could not distinguish some IMGT-functional V segments, including TRBV6-2 and TRBV6-3, those segments were excluded. A further reported finding was that TCR beta sequences accurately predicted the HLA-A and HLA-B alleles for most subjects in the first cohort. The earlier analysis of 450 to 700 of the donors excluded over 15 rarely observed V segments, including chromosome 9 orphons, because counts were too low. HLA typing was unavailable for some donors at each locus, so association tests used only the typed subset. Only TCR beta chains were sequenced in this cohort, and the absence of alpha or paired-chain data limited detectable features.

Trimming takes 1 base off V and 3 bases off J; junction bases not matched to a gene: 2. Reading from cysteine to phenylalanine, the CDR3 counts 15 amino acids. This entry keeps only the CDR3 DNA: 45 bases, framed from base 1. From a lookup of the germline V gene, CDR1 and CDR2 are SGHVS and FQNEAQ. The sequenced sample consisted of PBMCs. The sequence derives from a woman aged 45-65 years in good health and CMV-seronegative. The chain is assembled from TRBV7-8 and TRBJ2-1; 8 central nucleotides agree with TRBD2. The CDR3 loop reads CASSLVAGIYNEQFF. The sequence in DNA is TGTGCCAGCAGCTTAGTAGCGGGGATCTACAATGAGCAGTTCTTC.